A single sample is the source of the 2 T cell receptor beta chains below, sequenced in a study of T cells after yellow fever vaccination (dated by TCRdb to the late 2010s). The library was obtained by 5' RACE. Sequencer: Illumina HiSeq 2500. TCRdb reran the public reads through fastp at Q25 and MiXCR, keeping productive beta chains. Every entry covers one CDR3 protein and lists the most common genes and DNA from its rows. This sample lists about 630,000 distinct CDR3 sequences; roughly an eighth were detected once. The ten largest clonotypes hold about 15% of the sample. According to the study, the label for this sample's treatment or condition signals: live attenuated yellow fever vaccine strain. Here the sequenced sample was PBMCs, taken on the day of the yellow fever booster vaccination. These receptor sequences come from a young man who received the YFV17D yellow fever vaccine.

A few counts support this clonotype. This chain links TRBV7-2 with TRBJ2-2; the D gene could be TRBD1 or TRBD2 (6 bases each). The V gene's germline CDR1 is SGHTA and CDR2 FQGNSA. Between the trimmed V and J ends, which lost 5 bases and 5 bases, there was a span of 12 bases. The CDR3 totals 14 residues. Here the CDR3 DNA reads TGTGCCAGCAGCGATAAAGGGGGGACCGGGGAGCTGTTTTTT. Translation gives CASSDKGGTGELFF.

This clonotype was picked up a small number of times. This chain's CDR3 is CASGGTGIDNEQFF. The CDR3 DNA reads TGTGCCAGCGGGGGGACAGGGATCGACAATGAGCAGTTCTTC. J is TRBJ2-1 and V is TRBV12-3 or TRBV12-4; 9 positions match TRBD1. This CDR3 contains 14 residues. Trimming at V came to 8 bases and at J to 5 bases, leaving 7 bases not matched to a gene.